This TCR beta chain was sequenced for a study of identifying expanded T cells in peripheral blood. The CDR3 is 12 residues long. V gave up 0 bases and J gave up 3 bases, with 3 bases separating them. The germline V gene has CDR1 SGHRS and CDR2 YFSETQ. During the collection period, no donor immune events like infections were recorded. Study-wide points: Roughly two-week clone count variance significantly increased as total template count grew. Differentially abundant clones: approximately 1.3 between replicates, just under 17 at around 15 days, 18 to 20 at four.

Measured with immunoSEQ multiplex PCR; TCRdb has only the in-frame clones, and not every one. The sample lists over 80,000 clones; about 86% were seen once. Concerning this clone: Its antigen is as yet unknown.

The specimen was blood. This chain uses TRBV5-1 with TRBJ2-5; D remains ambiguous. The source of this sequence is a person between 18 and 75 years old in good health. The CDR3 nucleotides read TGCGCCAGCAGCTTGGGGGAAGAGACCCAGTACTTC. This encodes CASSLGEETQYF.